These 30 T cell receptor beta chains were sequenced from one sample in a study of OX40 agonist ivuxolimab in advanced cancers. The method was immunoSEQ multiplex PCR; TCRdb's version includes in-frame clones alone and lacks a portion of them. The data show around 50,000 clones, approximately 87% seen once. Material: CD4+ or CD8+ T cells sorted from blood, obtained in a trial of the OX40 agonist ivuxolimab. Receptor source: an adult with an advanced solid tumor such as melanoma, head and neck, liver or kidney cancer.

The rearrangement joins TRBV19 to TRBJ2-1; 13 bases map to TRBD2. The germline V gene has CDR1 LNHDA and CDR2 SQIVND (reference sequence). The CDR3 runs to 17 residues. The junction had 5 bases not matched to a gene; V was cut back by 1 base and J by 5 bases. CDR3 sequence reads: CASSIGTSGGPNNEQFF. CDR3 coding DNA: TGTGCCAGTAGTATAGGGACTAGCGGGGGCCCTAACAATGAGCAGTTCTTC.

The CDR3 loop is CASSKEPRTGPYEQYF. The CDR3, as DNA: TGTGCCAGCAGCAAAGAGCCTCGGACAGGCCCCTACGAGCAGTACTTC. V usage is TRBV21-1 and J usage is TRBJ2-7; TRBD1 is the table's D call and was not checked against the DNA. TRBV21-1 is a pseudogene locus. The CDR3 spans 16 residues.

V gene TRBV5-4 combines with J gene TRBJ2-3, with TRBD2 identical over 9 bases. The CDR3 is made up of 15 amino acids. CDR1 and CDR2 from the germline V gene are SGHNT and YYREEE (reference sequence). V lost 0 bases, J lost 2 bases, and 1 base stayed unmatched. The CDR3 coding sequence is TGTGCCAGCAGCTTGGGCGGGGGGGCCACAGATACGCAGTATTTT. Its protein product is CASSLGGGATDTQYF.

This clone was seen just once. CDR3 nucleotides: TGCGCCAGCAGCTTCTCCAGCCGGGGGAATGAAGCTTTCTTT. It codes for CASSFSSRGNEAFF. This rearrangement joins TRBV5-1 to TRBJ1-1; maybe TRBD1 (5 bases). Germline CDR1 is SGHRS and CDR2 is YFSETQ. Trimming removed 2 bases from V and 7 bases from J, with 15 bases in between. The CDR3 is made up of 14 amino acids.

The rearrangement links TRBV5-1 to TRBJ2-1, with D maybe TRBD1 (6 bases). V was cut by 4 bases and J by 5 bases, with 16 bases left in between. Per the germline V gene, CDR1 is SGHRS and CDR2 is YFSETQ. CDR3 length: 15 residues. CDR3 residues: CASSKDGQLNNEQFF. CDR3 sequence (DNA): TGCGCCAGCAGCAAGGATGGACAGTTGAACAATGAGCAGTTCTTC.

The chain carries TRBV11-3 and TRBJ2-7; D is perhaps TRBD1 (5 bases). The germline CDR1 and CDR2 sequences are SGHNT and YENEEA. This CDR3 contains 13 residues. Trimming stripped 1 base from V and 5 bases from J, with 9 bases between. The CDR3 DNA follows: TGTGCCAGCAGCTTAGCAGGGCGCGACGAGCAGTACTTC. As protein: CASSLAGRDEQYF.

This clone was detected only a few times. V and J are TRBV9 and TRBJ2-7; D may match TRBD1 or TRBD2 (6 bases each). V was clipped by 3 bases and J by 6 bases, with 19 bases between them. The CDR3 totals 15 residues. The germline V gene encodes CDR1 SGDLS and CDR2 YYNGEE. CDR3 nucleotide sequence: TGTGCCAGCAGCGCCGGGGGACAATTTCGAGGCGAGCAGTACTTC. It is translated as CASSAGGQFRGEQYF.

The chain carries TRBV7-9 and TRBJ2-1; unclear D gene. Germline V gives CDR1 SEHNR, CDR2 FQNEAQ (reference sequence). Trimming shortened V by 1 base and J by 8 bases, and 18 bases separated the two germline ends. CDR3 length equals 16 residues. The CDR3, as DNA: TGTGCCAGCAGCTTAGTGTATTCGATGAATACTGATGAGCAGTTCTTC. Its protein product is CASSLVYSMNTDEQFF.

This chain links TRBV9 with TRBJ1-6; TRBD1 is a possible D gene (6 bases). The germline CDR1 and CDR2 sequences are SGDLS and YYNGEE. Deletions cut 3 bases from V and 6 bases from J, with 28 bases between. CDR3 size: 20 residues. The CDR3 nucleotides read TGTGCCAGCAGCGAACAGGACAGAGGTTATGCGGCTAATCTTAATTCACCCCTCCACTTT. Amino acids: CASSEQDRGYAANLNSPLHF.

This rearrangement joins TRBV7-8 to TRBJ2-7; 7 nucleotides line up with TRBD1. The CDR3 is 14 amino acids. Germline values: CDR1 SGHVS, CDR2 FQNEAQ. V lost 5 bases and J lost 1; bases outside the gene matches: 5. The CDR3 coding sequence is TGTGCCAGCAGCCCCGGGACAGATTCCTACGAGCAGTACTTC. This gives the protein CASSPGTDSYEQYF.

This chain uses TRBV2 with TRBJ2-2, with TRBD1 identical over 10 bases. Germline loops: CDR1 SNHLY, CDR2 FYNNEI. V dropped 5 bases and J dropped 5; count of bases not matched to a gene: 14. This CDR3 has 18 residues. This CDR3 reads CASSFPGQGKGITGELFF. The CDR3 bases are TGTGCCAGCAGTTTCCCGGGACAGGGGAAGGGAATAACCGGGGAGCTGTTTTTT.

The V and J genes are TRBV7-2 and TRBJ2-3, with 7 positions matching TRBD1. Trimming at V came to 7 bases and at J to 4 bases, leaving 8 bases not matched to a gene. Looked up from germline, CDR1 is SGHTA and CDR2 is FQGNSA. The CDR3 sequence is 14 residues long. The CDR3 loop reads CASKSGQVSDTQYF. The CDR3 region has the DNA TGTGCCAGCAAGTCTGGACAGGTCTCAGATACGCAGTATTTT.

V usage is TRBV5-5 and J usage is TRBJ2-5; either TRBD1 or TRBD2 may fit D (5 bases each). V was clipped by 2 bases and J by 1 base, with 9 bases between them. Looked up from germline, CDR1 is SGHKS and CDR2 is YYEKEE (reference sequence). CDR3 size: 14 residues. This CDR3 is CASSFQGAQETQYF. CDR3 coding DNA: TGTGCCAGCAGCTTTCAGGGAGCCCAAGAGACCCAGTACTTC.

The V gene is TRBV6-5, the J gene TRBJ1-5; no clear D. V was clipped by 2 bases and J by 6 bases, with 11 bases between them. The CDR3 contains 14 residues. The germline V gene encodes CDR1 MNHEY and CDR2 SVGAGI. DNA of the CDR3: TGTGCCAGCAGTTACCTGAATATGGCTCAGCCCCAGCATTTT. As protein: CASSYLNMAQPQHF.

The V call is TRBV19, the J call TRBJ1-5; D is unresolved. The germline gives CDR1 LNHDA, CDR2 SQIVND (reference sequence). Trimming pared 5 bases from V and 0 bases from J, leaving 8 bases between. The CDR3 runs to 14 residues. The CDR3 DNA follows: TGTGCCAGTAGTGGTAGTTATAGCAATCAGCCCCAGCATTTT. It yields the protein CASSGSYSNQPQHF.

V is TRBV6-5 and J is TRBJ2-7, with D hard to call. Between the trimmed V and J ends, which lost 0 bases and 6 bases, there was a span of 12 bases. CDR3 length equals 14 residues. CDR1 is MNHEY and CDR2 is SVGAGI in the germline V gene. This chain's CDR3 is CASSYSSITGEQYF. CDR3 DNA sequence: TGTGCCAGCAGTTACTCCTCCATAACGGGCGAGCAGTACTTC.

This rearrangement joins TRBV28 to TRBJ2-2, with 7 bases matching TRBD1. CDR1 MDHEN and CDR2 SYDVKM come from the germline V gene. V lost 5 bases to trimming and J lost 0 bases; unmatched junction nucleotides: 6. This CDR3 has 16 amino acids. For the CDR3, the DNA is TGTGCCAGCAGTCCCGGGACAGCTCCGAACACCGGGGAGCTGTTTTTT. Amino acid sequence: CASSPGTAPNTGELFF.

V usage is TRBV4-1 and J usage is TRBJ2-2; 8 bases are shared with TRBD2. Germline CDR1 is MGHRA and CDR2 is YSYEKL. This CDR3 spans 17 amino acids. Germline trimming cut 4 bases from V and 4 bases from J; bases unmatched to any gene: 11. In nucleotides, the CDR3 is TGCGCCAGCAGCCGAACGGCGACTAGCGTTTCCACCGGGGAGCTGTTTTTT. It translates to CASSRTATSVSTGELFF.

This sequence joins TRBV5-5 and TRBJ1-4; the match to TRBD1 covers 7 bases. The V gene end was trimmed by 0 bases and the J gene end by 3 bases; junction bases not matched to a gene: 5. The length of the CDR3 is 16 residues. Germline assignment: CDR1 SGHKS and CDR2 YYEKEE (reference sequence). The CDR3 is CASSLASGTANEKLFF. CDR3 nucleotides: TGTGCCAGCAGCTTGGCCTCGGGGACAGCTAATGAAAAACTGTTTTTT.

J is TRBJ1-1 and V is TRBV5-1; maybe TRBD1 (5 bases). CDR3 size: 15 residues. Germline V gene sequence: CDR1 SGHRS, CDR2 YFSETQ. V dropped 0 bases and J dropped 2 bases, with 11 bases sitting between them. The CDR3 region has the DNA TGCGCCAGCAGCTTGGTTGCAGGGAGCAACACTGAAGCTTTCTTT. Protein sequence: CASSLVAGSNTEAFF.

The chain carries TRBV6-1 and TRBJ1-2, with unresolved D. Germline assignment: CDR1 MNHNS and CDR2 SASEGT. The CDR3 is 14 residues long. The V end was cut by 6 bases, the J end by 7 bases, with 18 bases between. CDR3 sequence: CASRHKGLGSGYTF. For the CDR3, the DNA is TGTGCCAGCAGACACAAGGGTCTCGGGAGTGGCTACACCTTC.

The gene calls are TRBV18 and TRBJ1-1; D is unclear. From germline, CDR1 is KGHSH and CDR2 LQKENI. Trimming removed 2 bases at V and 6 bases at J, with 22 bases between. CDR3 length: 17 residues. This CDR3 reads CASSPNPGGGTFAEAFF. The CDR3 DNA follows: TGTGCCAGCTCACCAAACCCCGGAGGAGGTACGTTCGCTGAAGCTTTCTTT.

The chain combines TRBV5-1 with TRBJ1-2, with D unresolved. The CDR3 runs 14 residues. The germline V gene encodes CDR1 SGHRS and CDR2 YFSETQ. V dropped 1 base and J dropped 0 bases, with 7 bases sitting between them. The chain's CDR3 is CASSLTEPNYGYTF. As DNA, the CDR3 is TGCGCCAGCAGCTTGACAGAACCTAACTATGGCTACACCTTC.

This chain joins TRBV7-2 and TRBJ1-2; TRBD1 might be the D (5 bases). The V gene's germline CDR1 is SGHTA and CDR2 FQGNSA. The CDR3 runs 13 residues. Trimming took off 5 bases at V and 4 bases at J, with 11 bases between the two ends. CDR3 amino acids: CASSGGRIYGYTF. The CDR3 region has the DNA TGTGCCAGCAGCGGGGGACGGATCTATGGCTACACCTTC.

The chain uses TRBV6-5 and TRBJ2-3; TRBD1 aligns across 8 bases. Germline CDR1 MNHEY, CDR2 SVGAGI. After removal of 5 bases from V and 3 bases from J, the junction contained 4 bases not matched to a gene. The CDR3 runs 14 residues. CDR3 region: CASSKRQGTDTQYF. The CDR3 DNA is TGTGCCAGCAGTAAGAGACAGGGGACAGATACGCAGTATTTT.

This chain links TRBV10-3 with TRBJ2-3, with D unclear. The CDR3 totals 13 residues. Trimming pared 4 bases from V and 4 bases from J, leaving 9 bases between. Per the germline V gene, CDR1 is ENHRY and CDR2 is SYGVKD. The CDR3 region is CAISGAGADTQYF. CDR3 sequence (DNA): TGTGCCATCAGTGGAGCAGGAGCAGATACGCAGTATTTT.

The DNA of the CDR3 is TGTGCCAGCAGTTTACAGAACTATGGCTACACCTTC. It encodes CASSLQNYGYTF. The V call is TRBV28, the J call TRBJ1-2; D remains unclear. Trimming left V 2 bases short and J 2 bases short, with 3 bases between. The CDR3 sequence is 12 residues long. The germline gives CDR1 MDHEN, CDR2 SYDVKM.

V and J are TRBV2 and TRBJ1-1; 7 nucleotides line up with TRBD1. Germline V gene sequence: CDR1 SNHLY, CDR2 FYNNEI. With 7 bases clipped from V and 4 bases from J, the junction kept 6 bases outside the gene matches. CDR3 size: 13 residues. CDR3 bases: TGTGCCAGCAAGGCAGGGGGTGGCACTGAAGCTTTCTTT. Residues: CASKAGGGTEAFF.

This chain connects TRBV7-7 to TRBJ2-2, with 7 bases identical to TRBD1. From germline, CDR1 is SSHAT and CDR2 FNYEAQ (reference sequence). The CDR3 has 14 residues. Trimming took 1 base from V and 4 from J; bases not matched to a gene: 0. The CDR3 protein is CASSLDRGTGELFF. In nucleotides, the CDR3 is TGTGCCAGCAGCTTAGACAGGGGCACCGGGGAGCTGTTTTTT.

The chain links TRBV25-1 to TRBJ1-1; TRBD1 matches 9 bases. This CDR3 has 15 residues. V shed 6 bases, J shed 5 bases, and the junction held 10 bases outside the gene matches. The germline gives CDR1 MGHDK, CDR2 SYGVNS. The CDR3 here is CASSLLGQGWTEAFF. The CDR3 coding sequence is TGTGCCAGCAGCCTCCTGGGACAGGGCTGGACTGAAGCTTTCTTT.